Listed below are T cell receptor beta chains from one sample, sequenced in a study of blood T cell repertoires in COVID-19. TCRdb keeps only in-frame clones here, not all; method: immunoSEQ multiplex PCR. Of about 200,000 clones in the sample, 80% were seen once. The sample taken for sequencing was peripheral blood. These TCRs come from a woman in her sixties or seventies with acute or convalescent COVID-19. The CDR3 runs from the conserved cysteine through the conserved F or W. The order of the fields is CDR3 DNA, CDR3 protein, V gene, clone size, D gene, J gene. A D gene is named only where the DNA matches it firmly. Some rows mark clone size as missing; the rest say once, few, many or name a class of expanded clone.

TGTGCCAGCAGCTTGGTCCAGGGGGCAGTTCAGCCCCAGCATTTT	CASSLVQGAVQPQHF	TRBV5-8	.	TRBD1	TRBJ1-5
TGTGCCAGCAGCCAAGCGCGGGGAACTGAAGCTTTCTTT	CASSQARGTEAFF	TRBV14	.	.	TRBJ1-1
TGTGCCAGCAGGTCAGGGGAGAACACTGAAGCTTTCTTT	CASRSGENTEAFF	TRBV7-9	.	.	TRBJ1-1
TGTGCCAGCAGCTACCGGACAGGGTACGCGCAAATACGGAATTCACCCCTCCACTTT	CASSYRTGYAQIRNSPLHF	TRBV7-2	few	TRBD1	TRBJ1-6
TGTGCCACCTTAGCGGGAGGCTCCTACAATGAGCAGTTCTTC	CATLAGGSYNEQFF	TRBV28	.	TRBD2	TRBJ2-1
TGTGCCAGCAGCCTTAGCCGCAGTGAGCAGTTCTTC	CASSLSRSEQFF	TRBV7-2	.	.	TRBJ2-1
TGTGCCAGCAGCTTAGTGGGGGGGGTTGAGCAGTTCTTC	CASSLVGGVEQFF	TRBV11-2	.	TRBD2	TRBJ2-1
TGTGCCAGCAGCCAAGTCGTCAGAGATACGCAGTATTTT	CASSQVVRDTQYF	TRBV3-1/TRBV3-2	.	.	TRBJ2-3
TGTGCCAGCTCACCAGGTAGCGGGAGTTTCAATGAGCAGTTCTTC	CASSPGSGSFNEQFF	TRBV18	.	TRBD2	TRBJ2-1
TGTGCCAGTCGGGACAGGAAAGGCAATCAGCCCCAGCATTTT	CASRDRKGNQPQHF	TRBV19	.	TRBD1	TRBJ1-5
TGTGCCAGCAGCTTGGGACCGGGAGACTACGAGCAGTACTTC	CASSLGPGDYEQYF	TRBV5-4	.	.	TRBJ2-7
TGCGCCAGCACCCAATTAGGGACTAGCCAAAGTGAGCAGTTCTTC	CASTQLGTSQSEQFF	TRBV5-1	.	TRBD2	TRBJ2-1
TGCGCCAGCAGCCCTCCCCGACTAGCGGACAATGAGCAGTTCTTC	CASSPPRLADNEQFF	TRBV5-1	once	TRBD2	TRBJ2-1
TGTGCCAGCAGCCCTGGGACTAGCGGGACCAAAAACATTCAGTACTTC	CASSPGTSGTKNIQYF	TRBV11-3	.	TRBD2	TRBJ2-4
TGTGCCACCAGGACCTTACCAGGGGCTAATGAAAAACTGTTTTTT	CATRTLPGANEKLFF	TRBV15	few	.	TRBJ1-4
TGTGCCAGCTCACCACCGTCGGCGGCCCGAAGCTCCTACGAGCAGTACTTC	CASSPPSAARSSYEQYF	TRBV18	.	.	TRBJ2-7
TGTGCCAGCAGCGTAGGGAGGCCGCCTGGAAACATCATATATTTT	CASSVGRPPGNIIYF	TRBV6-5	.	.	TRBJ1-3
TGCGCCAGCGGGGGACAAGCTAATGAAAAACTGTTTTTT	CASGGQANEKLFF	TRBV23-1	.	.	TRBJ1-4
TGTGCCAGCAGTGCGACAGGGTGGAACACCGGGGAGCTGTTTTTT	CASSATGWNTGELFF	TRBV25-1	few	TRBD1	TRBJ2-2
TGTGCCAGCAGTTTAACCGGGAGAGCCGAGCAGTACTTC	CASSLTGRAEQYF	TRBV28	.	.	TRBJ2-7
TGTGCCAGTAACTTACAGGGGAAGGGGGGTCCCCAGCATTTT	CASNLQGKGGPQHF	TRBV19	.	TRBD1	TRBJ1-5
TGTGCCAGCAGCCAAGGTGTAACAGGTTCACCCCTCCACTTT	CASSQGVTGSPLHF	TRBV3-1/TRBV3-2	.	.	TRBJ1-6
TGTGCCCTAGGCGGCAGACAGAGCTCCTACGAGCAGTACTTC	CALGGRQSSYEQYF	TRBV25-1	.	.	TRBJ2-7
TGTGCCAGCAGCCCCCGAGGGACTAGCGGACAAGAGACCCAGTACTTC	CASSPRGTSGQETQYF	TRBV11-3	.	TRBD2	TRBJ2-5
TGTGCCAGTAGTATTAAGATAGGGGGAGATACGCAGTATTTT	CASSIKIGGDTQYF	TRBV19	.	.	TRBJ2-3
TGTGCCAGCACCCGTTTGGCGGGCACTGAAGCTTTCTTT	CASTRLAGTEAFF	TRBV6-5	.	.	TRBJ1-1
TGCGCCAGCAGCTTGGCCAAGACAGGGGGTAATGAAAAACTGTTTTTT	CASSLAKTGGNEKLFF	TRBV5-1	few	TRBD1	TRBJ1-4
TGCGCCAGCAGCCCTCTAGCGGGAGGGAGGGAGACCCAGTACTTC	CASSPLAGGRETQYF	TRBV5-1	.	TRBD2	TRBJ2-5
TGTGCCAGCAGCTTCCGGGGTGAGCAGTTCTTC	CASSFRGEQFF	TRBV5-6	.	.	TRBJ2-1
TGCGCCAGTCCCCCGGGTCCACGTAAAGAGACCCAGTACTTC	CASPPGPRKETQYF	TRBV23-1	.	.	TRBJ2-5
TGTGCCAGCAGTGCTAGCGGATACACAGATACGCAGTATTTT	CASSASGYTDTQYF	TRBV2	.	TRBD2	TRBJ2-3
TGTGCCAGCAGCCCCGGGGGACGGTACAGCGGGGAGCTGTTTTTT	CASSPGGRYSGELFF	TRBV3-1/TRBV3-2	.	.	TRBJ2-2
TGTGCCAGCAGCTTCCGGGACAGGGAAACCAATCAGCCCCAGCATTTT	CASSFRDRETNQPQHF	TRBV7-8	.	TRBD1	TRBJ1-5
TGTGCCATCGTCAATAGCGGGGGTAGCACAGATACGCAGTATTTT	CAIVNSGGSTDTQYF	TRBV10-3	once	TRBD2	TRBJ2-3
TGCGCCAGCAGCCAGTTAGCGGGAGGGACCTACAATGAGCAGTTCTTC	CASSQLAGGTYNEQFF	TRBV5-1	.	TRBD2	TRBJ2-1
TGTGCCAGCCAGGACAGGGGGCGAGCTGAAGCTTTCTTT	CASQDRGRAEAFF	TRBV5-5	.	TRBD1	TRBJ1-1
TGCAGCACCTATGAGGCGGGCTACACCTTC	CSTYEAGYTF	TRBV29-1	.	.	TRBJ1-2
TGTGCCAGCAGTTTATATTCGCAGCCCCAGCATTTT	CASSLYSQPQHF	TRBV28	many	.	TRBJ1-5
TGTGCCAGCAGCGTAACAACAGGGGCGTACGAGCAGTACTTC	CASSVTTGAYEQYF	TRBV9	few	TRBD1	TRBJ2-7
TGCAGCGGACAGACGAACACTGAAGCTTTCTTT	CSGQTNTEAFF	TRBV20-1	.	.	TRBJ1-1
TGTGCCAGCAGCTTCGACAGGGGTCAGCCCCAGCATTTT	CASSFDRGQPQHF	TRBV11-2	.	TRBD1	TRBJ1-5
TGTGCCAGCAAGGGGCGTTTCTCTGGAAACACCATATATTTT	CASKGRFSGNTIYF	TRBV2	.	.	TRBJ1-3
TGTGCCAGCAGTGATCGGTCCGGGTCGGTGGCCGGGGAGCTGTTTTTT	CASSDRSGSVAGELFF	TRBV2	.	.	TRBJ2-2
TGTGCCAGCAACTCCGGGTCAAAACCGAATTCACCCCTCCACTTT	CASNSGSKPNSPLHF	TRBV2	few	.	TRBJ1-6
TGCGCCAGCCGTGAACAGGCCTACAATGAGCAGTTCTTC	CASREQAYNEQFF	TRBV5-1	.	.	TRBJ2-1
TGTGCCAGCAGTCTTTCCCGACAGTATGAGCAGTTCTTC	CASSLSRQYEQFF	TRBV12-3/TRBV12-4	.	.	TRBJ2-1
TGTGCCAGCAGCCAAGGTGGACAGGGAGCGGATACGCAGTATTTT	CASSQGGQGADTQYF	TRBV14	.	TRBD1	TRBJ2-3
TGTGCCAGCAGTGAGAGCTGGGACAACACAGATACGCAGTATTTT	CASSESWDNTDTQYF	TRBV6-1	once	.	TRBJ2-3
TGTGCCAGCTCCCCTGGAGCTGGAAACACCATATATTTT	CASSPGAGNTIYF	TRBV18	few	.	TRBJ1-3
TGTGCCAGCAGTGGTCCGACAGGGAACTATGGCTACACCTTC	CASSGPTGNYGYTF	TRBV2	.	TRBD1	TRBJ1-2
TGTGCCAGCAGCTCGCGCGCTAGCGGCTTCTACAATGAGCAGTTCTTC	CASSSRASGFYNEQFF	TRBV5-8	.	TRBD2	TRBJ2-1
TGCGCCAGCAGCGGGGGACAAAACTATGGCTACACCTTC	CASSGGQNYGYTF	TRBV5-1	.	.	TRBJ1-2
TGCGCCAGCAGCTTGGCCGCGGGGCAGGGCCAGCCCCAGCATTTT	CASSLAAGQGQPQHF	TRBV5-1	.	.	TRBJ1-5
TGCAGCGTGGAGGGGGCGGATGAAAAACTGTTTTTT	CSVEGADEKLFF	TRBV29-1	.	TRBD1	TRBJ1-4
TGTGCCACCGATAGAGGGACAGGGGGCGTCCGAAATCAGCCCCAGCATTTT	CATDRGTGGVRNQPQHF	TRBV24-1	.	TRBD1	TRBJ1-5